The 2 T cell receptor beta chains reported below all come from one sample, sequenced in a study of OX40 agonist ivuxolimab in advanced cancers. Measured with immunoSEQ multiplex PCR; TCRdb has only the in-frame clones, and not every one. The repertoire holds some 72,000 clones, with less than 85% as singletons. Material: CD4+ or CD8+ T cells sorted from blood, obtained in a trial of the OX40 agonist ivuxolimab. The receptors stem from an adult with an advanced solid tumor such as melanoma, head and neck, liver or kidney cancer.

This clone turned up a few times. The J gene is TRBJ1-3, the V gene TRBV18; D perhaps matches TRBD1 (6 bases). The CDR3 spans 16 residues. The germline V gene encodes CDR1 KGHSH and CDR2 LQKENI. V dropped 5 bases and J dropped 0 bases, with 14 bases sitting between them. The CDR3 here is CASSGRGQLSGNTIYF. The CDR3 DNA sequence: TGTGCCAGCTCAGGGAGAGGACAGCTCTCTGGAAACACCATATATTTT.

The gene calls are TRBV5-4 and TRBJ2-7, with 7 bases that match TRBD2. The CDR3 has 14 residues. The trim removed 9 bases at V and 2 bases at J, leaving 11 bases unmatched. CDR1 SGHNT and CDR2 YYREEE come from the germline V gene (reference sequence). DNA of the CDR3: TGTGCCACGTCTGGCGGGAGAGTACCCTACGAGCAGTACTTC. Translating gives CATSGGRVPYEQYF.